These 18 T cell receptor beta chains came from one sample sequenced in a study of spatial heterogeneity in lung cancer. Sample time point: blood at routine non-recurrence follow-up after resection. Tumor, nontumor lung or frozen PBMC supplied whole RNA that was sequenced unsorted. Via MiXCR, TCRdb re-called the 5' RACE reads, giving one row per CDR3 protein. This sample carries around 110,000 distinct CDR3 sequences, roughly an eighth of them seen once, and the ten largest clones take 16%. This specimen consisted of PBMCs, obtained at follow-up. The receptors come from a male donor with early-stage non-small cell lung cancer.

This clonotype occurred many times. This chain's CDR3 is CASSLFDRPNEQFF. In nucleotides, the CDR3 is TGTGCCAGCAGCTTATTCGACAGACCCAATGAGCAGTTCTTC. The chain joins TRBV7-3 to TRBJ2-1; possible D gene TRBD1, 5 bases. The CDR3 covers 14 residues. The V end was cut by 2 bases, the J end by 6 bases, with 11 bases between. Per the germline V gene, CDR1 is SGHTA and CDR2 is FQGTGA.

This clonotype was counted ten times or more. The V call is TRBV11-2, the J call TRBJ2-3; D gene ambiguous. The CDR3 is 14 amino acids. Germline lookup yields CDR1 SGHAT and CDR2 FQNNGV. V dropped 1 base and J dropped 6 bases, with 11 bases sitting between them. Here the CDR3 DNA reads TGTGCCAGCAGCTTAGTTGGTAGCCGGGATACGCAGTATTTT. This codes for CASSLVGSRDTQYF.

V is TRBV6-2 or TRBV6-3 and J is TRBJ2-1, with D uncertain. Trimming shortened V by 4 bases and J by 6 bases, and 22 bases separated the two germline ends. The CDR3 is made up of 17 amino acids. Germline V gives CDR1 MNHEY, CDR2 SVGEGT. The CDR3 coding sequence is TGTGCCAGCAGTTCTTATTATTTGGGCTCGACTCGCAATGAGCAGTTCTTC. Encoded protein: CASSSYYLGSTRNEQFF.

This clonotype has at least ten counts. The CDR3 DNA follows: TGTGCCAGCAGTTACTCTCAAAGGTCGAAGTGGCGGAATTCACCCCTCCACTTT. Protein: CASSYSQRSKWRNSPLHF. The V call is TRBV6-5, the J call TRBJ1-6; no clear D gene. V gave up 0 bases and J gave up 7 bases, with 19 bases separating them. CDR1 is MNHEY and CDR2 is SVGAGI in the germline V gene. The CDR3 extends over 18 amino acids.

This clonotype was recorded at least ten times. The J gene is TRBJ2-7, the V gene TRBV12-3 or TRBV12-4; D is tentatively TRBD1 or TRBD2 (6 bases each). The CDR3 has 16 amino acids. V was cut by 6 bases and J by 7 bases, with 25 bases left in between. DNA of the CDR3: TGTGCCAGCAGCCTATCCGGGGGCTCCCCTTTCCGGGAGCAGTACTTC. It specifies CASSLSGGSPFREQYF.

The chain has TRBV11-2 and TRBJ2-2, with D perhaps TRBD1 (6 bases). CDR1 and CDR2 (germline): SGHAT, FQNNGV. Trimming cost V 7 bases and J 3 bases, with 21 bases left between them. This CDR3 is 17 amino acids long. CDR3 region: CASNMLVGQGHTGELFF. The CDR3 nucleotides are TGTGCCAGCAACATGCTTGTAGGGCAGGGGCACACCGGGGAGCTGTTTTTT.

This clonotype was seen at least ten times. This chain connects TRBV10-2 to TRBJ2-4; 7 nucleotides line up with TRBD1. From germline, CDR1 is WSHSY and CDR2 SAAADI. J gave up 3 bases and V 3 bases, and 11 bases lay outside the gene matches. This CDR3 spans 17 amino acids. The CDR3 DNA follows: TGCGCCAGCAGTGACAGGGGGTCCTCTGGGCTCAAAAACATTCAGTACTTC. Translating gives CASSDRGSSGLKNIQYF.

This clonotype has at least ten counts. The genes are TRBV10-2 and TRBJ1-5; 10 bases are shared with TRBD1. The J segment lost 3 bases and the V segment lost 6 bases, leaving 8 bases of the junction unmatched. The germline V gene has CDR1 WSHSY and CDR2 SAAADI. The CDR3 contains 16 residues. Here the CDR3 reads CASRKAGTGDNQPQHF. CDR3 nucleotide sequence: TGCGCCAGCAGGAAAGCCGGGACAGGGGACAATCAGCCCCAGCATTTT.

V and J are TRBV10-3 and TRBJ2-1; perhaps TRBD2 as D (6 bases). The CDR3 is 13 residues long. V was trimmed by 8 bases and J by 9 bases, leaving 17 bases between them. Germline values: CDR1 ENHRY, CDR2 SYGVKD. Written as DNA, the CDR3 is TGTGCCATCTTGAAGGCTAGCGAGAGTGAGCAGTTCTTC. This sequence encodes CAILKASESEQFF.

In this sample, this clonotype turned up a few times. The rearrangement joins TRBV28 to TRBJ2-7; D may be TRBD1 or TRBD2 (5 bases each). There are 14 residues in the CDR3. Germline CDR1 is MDHEN and CDR2 is SYDVKM. The germline V and J ends were trimmed by 2 bases and 0 bases, with 8 bases remaining between them. As DNA, the CDR3 is TGTGCCAGCAGTTTACAGGGACCCTCCTACGAGCAGTACTTC. Translating it yields CASSLQGPSYEQYF.

This clonotype was seen at least ten times. This sequence joins TRBV28 and TRBJ2-7; TRBD1 is a possible D gene (6 bases). Trimming pared 6 bases from V and 3 bases from J, leaving 18 bases between. The CDR3 sequence is 15 residues long. Looked up from germline, CDR1 is MDHEN and CDR2 is SYDVKM. The CDR3 loop reads CASSYSGTRDYEQYF. The CDR3 DNA reads as TGTGCCAGCAGCTATTCCGGGACACGAGACTACGAGCAGTACTTC.

The chain combines TRBV4-3 with TRBJ1-6, with TRBD1 identical over 8 bases. The CDR3 length is 18 residues. Trimming cost V 0 bases and J 8 bases; bases outside gene matches: 12. Germline V CDR1 and CDR2: LGHNA, YSLEER. The CDR3 reads CASSQEAGGRVKHSPLHF. Written as DNA, the CDR3 is TGCGCCAGCAGCCAAGAAGCAGGGGGCAGGGTAAAGCATTCACCCCTCCACTTT.

The sample holds many counts of this clonotype. The rearrangement uses TRBV12-3 or TRBV12-4 and TRBJ2-1; perhaps TRBD2 as D (7 bases). Trimming took off 7 bases at V and 9 bases at J, with 22 bases between the two ends. The CDR3 sequence is 15 residues long. In DNA form, the CDR3 reads TGTGCCAGCACTTTTAGGGGGGGCCCCGAAAGTGAGCAGTTCTTC. This codes for CASTFRGGPESEQFF.

This clonotype was counted many times. The chain is built from TRBV6-6 and TRBJ2-7, with D perhaps TRBD1 or TRBD2 (5 bases each). The CDR3 has 13 amino acids. Trimming removed 5 bases at V and 2 bases at J, with 10 bases between. From germline, CDR1 is MNHNY and CDR2 SVGAGI (reference sequence). The CDR3 nucleotides read TGTGCCAGCAGTAGGGGACGGACCTACGAGCAGTACTTC. This codes for CASSRGRTYEQYF.

This clonotype was seen more than once but under ten times. J is TRBJ2-3 and V is TRBV20-1, with D possibly matching TRBD1 (6 bases). The CDR3 has 14 amino acids. Germline CDR1 DFQATT, CDR2 SNEGSKA (reference sequence). Trimming removed 3 bases from V and 2 bases from J, with 12 bases in between. The CDR3 region has the DNA TGCAGTGCTAGTCGCACAGGGTTCACAGATACGCAGTATTTT. Translating it yields CSASRTGFTDTQYF.

This clonotype was picked up a small number of times. The CDR3 DNA reads TGTGCCATCAGGGACAGGGGGACGAACACCGGGGAGCTGTTTTTT. This sequence encodes CAIRDRGTNTGELFF. The rearrangement joins TRBV10-3 to TRBJ2-2; 10 bases map to TRBD1. The germline V gene has CDR1 ENHRY and CDR2 SYGVKD. With 6 bases clipped from V and 0 bases from J, the junction kept 1 base outside the gene matches. This CDR3 contains 15 residues.

The V call is TRBV7-2, the J call TRBJ2-1, with 7 bases aligning to TRBD1. Germline V gives CDR1 SGHTA, CDR2 FQGNSA. The CDR3 consists of 15 residues. The trim removed 5 bases at V and 2 bases at J, leaving 6 bases unmatched. The CDR3 loop is CASSPDRATYNEQFF. Here the CDR3 DNA reads TGTGCCAGCAGCCCTGACAGGGCAACCTACAATGAGCAGTTCTTC.

CDR3 in DNA: TGTGCTAGTGGTTTGACAGGGGGACACGAGCAGTACTTC. This codes for CASGLTGGHEQYF. The chain links TRBV12-5 to TRBJ2-7; TRBD1 matches at 8 bases. This CDR3 spans 13 amino acids. V trimming: 2 bases; J trimming: 5 bases; junction bases outside the gene matches: 2. Germline V gene data show CDR1 as LGHNT and CDR2 as FRNRAP.